A selection of T cell receptor beta chains follows, all from one sample in a study of lymphopenia after photon versus proton radiotherapy. This table comes from immunoSEQ multiplex PCR, and its TCRdb copy is limited to in-frame clones, with some not included. The table lists roughly 58,000 clones, roughly 87% of them singletons. This sample comprised peripheral blood, obtained from a patient treated with proton-based radiotherapy. These receptor sequences come from an elderly man with esophageal cancer. The CDR3 runs from the conserved cysteine through the conserved F or W. A D gene is named only where the DNA matches it firmly. Not every row has a clone size; where given, it reads once, few, many or a size class.

>-|TRBV5-4|-|TRBJ2-4
TGTGCCAGCAGGTTGGACTACCCAGGGAACATTCAGTACTTC
CASRLDYPGNIQYF
>-|TRBV2|-|TRBJ1-1
TGTGCCAGCAATGAGGGCAGCCCCTGGGAGGCTTTCTTT
CASNEGSPWEAFF
>-|TRBV27|-|TRBJ2-1
TGTGCCAGCAGTTTGGCGGGATCCTACAATGAGCAGTTCTTC
CASSLAGSYNEQFF
>-|TRBV2|TRBD1|TRBJ1-2
TGTGCCAGCAGGGCAGCCGGGACAGGGGGCGTCCTTGGCTACACCTTC
CASRAAGTGGVLGYTF
>-|TRBV4-1|-|TRBJ1-5
TGCGCCAGCAGGGGGACGCCTCCTGCCTCAGGGAGCAATCAGCCCCAGCATTTT
CASRGTPPASGSNQPQHF
>-|TRBV5-1|TRBD1|TRBJ1-4
TGCGCCAGCAGCTTCACCTTCTACAGGGGCCCGGAAAAACTGTTTTTT
CASSFTFYRGPEKLFF
>-|TRBV7-8|-|TRBJ2-1
TGTGCCAGCAGCTTATTTGAGGGGATCTCCTACAATGAGCAGTTCTTC
CASSLFEGISYNEQFF
>-|TRBV27|TRBD2|TRBJ2-7
TGTGCCAGCAGCCCTCAGGTGACTAGCGGGAGGCCCCGGGACTACGAGCAGTACTTC
CASSPQVTSGRPRDYEQYF
>-|TRBV7-9|TRBD1|TRBJ1-4
TGTGCCAGCAGCTCACAGGGGGCTACTAATGAAAAACTGTTTTTT
CASSSQGATNEKLFF
>-|TRBV12-2|-|TRBJ1-4
TGTGCAAGTCGCATCTACCGGATCCTAGGCGAAAAACTGTTTTTT
CASRIYRILGEKLFF
>-|TRBV5-4|-|TRBJ2-1
TGTGCCAGCAGCTTGGAGTTTCTGGGAGCGGTTGCTGAGCAGTTCTTC
CASSLEFLGAVAEQFF
>-|TRBV29-1|TRBD1|TRBJ2-5
TGCAGCGACCAGACAGGGGATGTCGTTGAGACCCAGTACTTC
CSDQTGDVVETQYF
>once|TRBV7-2|TRBD1|TRBJ1-1
TGTGCCAGCAGCCAACAGGGGAGGGGCACTGAAGCTTTCTTT
CASSQQGRGTEAFF
>-|TRBV5-8|-|TRBJ1-1
TGTGCCAGCAGCTTGGCCCCCAGGGGAGCGGCTTTCTTT
CASSLAPRGAAFF
>-|TRBV5-1|TRBD2|TRBJ2-3
TGCGCCAGCAGCCCAACCGGGACTAGCGGGGGTAATACGCAGTATTTT
CASSPTGTSGGNTQYF
>-|TRBV6-1|-|TRBJ2-7
TGTGCCAGCAGTGAAGCGTTATACTCCTACGAGCAGTACTTC
CASSEALYSYEQYF
>-|TRBV5-6|-|TRBJ2-1
TGTGCCAGCAGCTTGGGTGGGAGCTCCTACAATGAGCAGTTCTTC
CASSLGGSSYNEQFF
>-|TRBV18|-|TRBJ1-1
TGTGCCAGCTCACCTGCCACAGAGATGAACACTGAAGCTTTCTTT
CASSPATEMNTEAFF
>-|TRBV5-6|-|TRBJ1-6
TGTGCCAGCAGCTTAAGCCCTGCACCGGGGATACCCCTCCACTTT
CASSLSPAPGIPLHF
>-|TRBV14|TRBD2|TRBJ2-3
TGTGCCAGCAGCCTTAGCGGGAGCCCCGATACGCAGTATTTT
CASSLSGSPDTQYF
>-|TRBV27|TRBD1|TRBJ1-2
TGTGCCAGCAGTCTTGCGCAGGGGGCTGCTGGCTACACCTTC
CASSLAQGAAGYTF
>-|TRBV7-2|-|TRBJ2-3
TGTGCCAGCAGCTTGAGTCCTGAAGATACGCAGTATTTT
CASSLSPEDTQYF
>-|TRBV6-5|-|TRBJ2-1
TGTGCCAGCAGACCCAACCACAGGGATGAGCAGTTCTTC
CASRPNHRDEQFF
>once|TRBV27|-|TRBJ1-2
TGTGCCAGCAGTCCCCCTGGAGGATCCTATGGCTACACCTTC
CASSPPGGSYGYTF
>-|TRBV7-2|-|TRBJ1-5
TGTGCCAGCAGCTCCGACACCTATCAGCCCCAGCATTTT
CASSSDTYQPQHF
>-|TRBV7-9|TRBD1|TRBJ2-1
TGTGCCAGCGACTATATCGGGACAGGGCCTGACAATGAGCAGTTCTTC
CASDYIGTGPDNEQFF
>-|TRBV5-1|-|TRBJ1-1
TGCGCCAGCAGCTTGGGGGGGCCCATAAACACTGAAGCTTTCTTT
CASSLGGPINTEAFF
>-|TRBV7-2|-|TRBJ1-3
TGTGCCAGCAGGCTCGCACCGACCTCAAACACCATATATTTT
CASRLAPTSNTIYF
>-|TRBV6-1|-|TRBJ2-7
TGTGCCAGCAGCAGCAGGGCCTACTCCTACGAGCAGTACTTC
CASSSRAYSYEQYF
>once|TRBV11-2|TRBD1|TRBJ1-1
TGTGCCAGCAGCTTAAGGGACAGGAAAGATGAAGCTTTCTTT
CASSLRDRKDEAFF
>-|TRBV5-1|TRBD2|TRBJ2-1
TGCGCCAGCAGCCCGGCTAGCGGGAGGGATTACAATGAGCAGTTCTTC
CASSPASGRDYNEQFF
>-|TRBV7-3|TRBD1|TRBJ1-2
TGTGCCAGCAGCCAACAGGGACAGGGGAATGGCTACACCTTC
CASSQQGQGNGYTF
>once|TRBV6-6|TRBD1|TRBJ2-7
TGTGCCAGCAGACGGCCCGGGACAGCCTACGAGCAGTACTTC
CASRRPGTAYEQYF
>-|TRBV5-1|-|TRBJ1-6
TGCGCCAGCAGCGCTGGTCCTCAAGGGACTTCACCCCTCCACTTT
CASSAGPQGTSPLHF
>-|TRBV19|TRBD2|TRBJ2-1
TGTGCCAGTAGTACCATACCGGGACTAGCGGGAAGCTCCTACAATGAGCAGTTCTTC
CASSTIPGLAGSSYNEQFF
>-|TRBV7-8|-|TRBJ2-3
TGTGCCAGCAGCTTGGACAGGCTCGGGACTCAGCAGTATTTT
CASSLDRLGTQQYF
>few|TRBV7-2|-|TRBJ1-3
TGTGCCAGCAGCTCTATCGTGGGGGGAAACACCATATATTTT
CASSSIVGGNTIYF
>-|TRBV11-3|-|TRBJ1-2
TGTGCCAGCAGCTTAGGCGGTTACAGGTCCGGGGGCTACACCTTC
CASSLGGYRSGGYTF